A single sample gave rise to the 30 T cell receptor beta chains below, sequenced in a study of CD8 T cells in ankylosing spondylitis. Findings of the study overall: Ankylosing spondylitis blood appeared to carry a characteristic TCR beta motif of fewer than 10 highly homologous variants.

No antigen is known for these receptors. In TCRdb, the 5' RACE reads were re-called with MiXCR into one record per CDR3 protein. The profile covers a few hundred thousand distinct CDR3 sequences, with 6.5% to 10% appearing a single time and approximately 14% taken by the ten largest. What was sequenced was blood, either unsorted or a sorted T cell fraction (not recorded which). Source of these receptors: a male donor with ankylosing spondylitis.

This clonotype was picked up a small number of times. The chain has TRBV18 and TRBJ1-2; D might be TRBD1 (5 bases). Looked up from germline, CDR1 is KGHSH and CDR2 is LQKENI. The V end was cut by 6 bases, the J end by 3 bases, with 8 bases between. The CDR3 extends over 12 amino acids. The CDR3 here is CASSGGDYGYTF. The CDR3 bases are TGTGCCAGCTCGGGAGGGGACTATGGCTACACCTTC.

This clonotype was recorded many times. CDR3 in amino acids: CASSQDRAGGTYNEQFF. The CDR3 region has the DNA TGCGCCAGCAGCCAAGATCGGGCGGGGGGAACCTACAATGAGCAGTTCTTC. The chain employs TRBV4-3 and TRBJ2-1; 8 bases match TRBD2. With V trimmed by 0 bases and J by 2 bases, 6 bases remained unmatched. There are 17 residues in the CDR3. Germline-derived CDR1 and CDR2 are LGHNA and YSLEER.

The chain couples TRBV20-1 to TRBJ2-7; the match to TRBD2 covers 12 bases. The CDR3 is 13 residues long. V shed 6 bases and J 5 bases; nucleotides not matched to a gene: 5. Germline CDR1 and CDR2: DFQATT and SNEGSKA (reference sequence). CDR3 protein: CSALTSGRNEQYF. CDR3 sequence (DNA): TGCAGTGCGCTAACTAGCGGGAGGAACGAGCAGTACTTC.

The table lists this clonotype with a few counts. The chain has TRBV7-9 and TRBJ2-1; D is uncertain. The V gene lost 7 bases and the J gene lost 9 bases, with 7 bases spanning the gap. The CDR3 contains 10 residues. The germline V gene has CDR1 SEHNR and CDR2 FQNEAQ (reference sequence). CDR3 amino acids: CASKGVEQFF. DNA for the CDR3: TGTGCCAGCAAAGGAGTTGAGCAGTTCTTC.

V is TRBV5-1 and J is TRBJ2-6; a possible D gene is TRBD2 (5 bases). The ends were cut back, 4 bases at V and 0 bases at J, with 14 bases in the middle. CDR1 is SGHRS and CDR2 is YFSETQ in the germline V gene. This CDR3 is 17 amino acids long. The CDR3 DNA reads TGCGCCAGCAGCCCCGGACTTACCCTCTCTGGGGCCAACGTCCTGACTTTC. Protein product: CASSPGLTLSGANVLTF.

This clonotype has only a few counts. The chain links TRBV4-3 to TRBJ2-6; no clear D gene. V dropped 2 bases and J dropped 10 bases, with 18 bases sitting between them. The germline CDR1 and CDR2 sequences are LGHNA and YSLEER. The CDR3 is 16 residues long. The CDR3 region is CASSQRVGRLVNVLTF. CDR3 DNA: TGCGCCAGCAGCCAAAGGGTAGGGCGCTTAGTGAACGTCCTGACTTTC.

The gene calls are TRBV3-1 and TRBJ2-1; tentative D call: TRBD2 (6 bases). CDR1 is LGHDT, CDR2 YNNKEL, per germline (reference sequence). V lost 0 bases, J lost 13 bases, and 16 bases lay in between. The CDR3 covers 14 residues. Written as DNA, the CDR3 is TGTGCCAGCAGCCAAGATCTTGCGGAGCGGGCACAGTTCTTC. Amino acids: CASSQDLAERAQFF.

This chain joins TRBV7-9 and TRBJ2-7; unclear D gene. The CDR3 has 15 residues. Germline loops: CDR1 SEHNR, CDR2 FQNEAQ (reference sequence). Trimming left V 1 base short and J 3 bases short, with 13 bases between. CDR3 DNA sequence: TGTGCCAGCAGCTTAGTAGGCCGAACCTTCTACGAGCAGTACTTC. Amino acids: CASSLVGRTFYEQYF.

This clonotype was observed at least ten times. The rearrangement links TRBV11-2 to TRBJ2-2; D is uncertain. This CDR3 spans 16 amino acids. CDR1 SGHAT and CDR2 FQNNGV come from the germline V gene. V lost 5 bases to trimming and J lost 0 bases, with 13 bases between them. CDR3 amino acids: CASSPNRVSNTGELFF. CDR3 bases: TGTGCCAGCAGCCCAAATAGGGTATCGAACACCGGGGAGCTGTTTTTT.

V usage is TRBV4-1 and J usage is TRBJ1-1; D not certain. The V end lost 1 base, the J end lost 3 bases, and 9 bases lay between the germline ends. Germline V gives CDR1 MGHRA, CDR2 YSYEKL. This CDR3 has 14 amino acids. The CDR3 DNA reads TGCGCCAGCAGCCAAGCCGTCGTGGACACTGAAGCTTTCTTT. The encoded protein is CASSQAVVDTEAFF.

In this sample, this clonotype turned up many times. The chain joins TRBV27 to TRBJ1-3; D uncertain. The CDR3 totals 13 residues. The V gene lost 6 bases and the J gene lost 4 bases, with 10 bases spanning the gap. Germline V CDR1 and CDR2: MNHEY, SMNVEV (reference sequence). CDR3 residues: CASSPRSGNTIYF. The CDR3 coding sequence is TGTGCCAGCAGCCCCCGGTCAGGAAACACCATATATTTT.

This clonotype has just a few counts. V usage is TRBV7-2 and J usage is TRBJ2-5; TRBD2 matches 12 bases. The J segment lost 5 bases and the V segment lost 1 base, leaving 5 bases of the junction unmatched. The germline gives CDR1 SGHTA, CDR2 FQGNSA. CDR3 length: 16 residues. CDR3 sequence: CASSLVATSGGETQYF. DNA for the CDR3: TGTGCCAGCAGCTTAGTCGCAACTAGCGGGGGGGAGACCCAGTACTTC.

This clonotype was observed a few times. J is TRBJ2-1 and V is TRBV7-9, with 10 bases matching TRBD2. The CDR3 contains 15 residues. Germline loops: CDR1 SEHNR, CDR2 FQNEAQ (reference sequence). Losses at the gene ends were 1 base for V and 8 bases for J; bases not matched to a gene: 5. The CDR3 nucleotides read TGTGCCAGCAGCTTAGGCCCTAGCGGGAGCCATGAGCAGTTCTTC. Its translation is CASSLGPSGSHEQFF.

This clonotype was counted at least ten times. The genes are TRBV29-1 and TRBJ2-2; 11 positions agree with TRBD2. CDR1 and CDR2 (germline): SQVTM, ANQGSEA. V trimming: 4 bases; J trimming: 7 bases; junction bases outside the gene matches: 8. This CDR3 region has 15 residues. This chain's CDR3 is CSVAVAGGPNGELFF. The CDR3, as DNA: TGCAGCGTTGCGGTAGCGGGAGGGCCTAACGGGGAGCTGTTTTTT.

The rearrangement uses TRBV5-1 and TRBJ2-5; 10 nucleotides align to TRBD1. CDR1 is SGHRS, CDR2 YFSETQ, per germline. The CDR3 has 17 residues. With V trimmed by 0 bases and J by 1 base, 6 bases remained unmatched. The CDR3 DNA is TGCGCCAGCAGCTTGGCCTCCGGGACAGGGGTCCAAGAGACCCAGTACTTC. Protein sequence: CASSLASGTGVQETQYF.

This clonotype was counted between two and nine times. The chain employs TRBV29-1 and TRBJ2-4; either TRBD1 or TRBD2 may fit D (6 bases each). The CDR3 has 13 amino acids. CDR1 is SQVTM, CDR2 ANQGSEA, per germline. V lost 4 bases to trimming and J lost 1 base, with 8 bases between them. Written as DNA, the CDR3 is TGCAGCGTTGTAGGGGGGGCCAAAAACATTCAGTACTTC. Translating gives CSVVGGAKNIQYF.

This clonotype has a count of ten or more. The chain recombines TRBV6-1 with TRBJ1-3; the match to TRBD1 covers 7 bases. J gave up 4 bases and V 5 bases, and 8 bases lay outside the gene matches. Germline loops: CDR1 MNHNS, CDR2 SASEGT. The CDR3 runs to 15 residues. The CDR3 region is CASSPTGDRGNTIYF. The DNA of the CDR3 is TGTGCCAGCAGTCCCACAGGGGATCGCGGAAACACCATATATTTT.

V usage is TRBV7-8 and J usage is TRBJ2-1; 7 bases map to TRBD1. Germline CDR1 reads SGHVS; CDR2 reads FQNEAQ. The CDR3 is 15 residues long. After removal of 0 bases from V and 2 bases from J, the junction contained 1 base not matched to a gene. CDR3 in DNA: TGTGCCAGCAGCTTAGCCCAGGGGGCCTACAATGAGCAGTTCTTC. It specifies CASSLAQGAYNEQFF. Filled out from reference TRBV7-8 and TRBJ2-1, the complete variable domain reads GAGVSQSPRYKVAKRGQDVALRCDPISGHVSLFWYQQALGQGPEFLTYFQNEAQLDKSGLPSDRFFAERPEGSVSTLKIQRTQQEDSAVYLCASSLAQGAYNEQFFGPGTRLTVL.

This chain connects TRBV28 to TRBJ2-1; 16 bases map to TRBD2. CDR1 and CDR2 from the germline V gene are MDHEN and SYDVKM. This CDR3 has 16 residues. V trimming: 5 bases; J trimming: 14 bases; junction bases outside the gene matches: 12. CDR3 region: CASSPAGTSGRAHEFF. In DNA, the CDR3 is TGTGCCAGCAGTCCCGCCGGGACTAGCGGGAGGGCCCATGAGTTCTTC. Variable domain in full (rest from reference TRBV28 and TRBJ2-1): DVKVTQSSRYLVKRTGEKVFLECVQDMDHENMFWYRQDPGLGLRLIYFSYDVKMKEKGDIPEGYSVSREKKERFSLILESASTNQTSMYLCASSPAGTSGRAHEFFGPGTRLTVL.

This chain uses TRBV5-1 with TRBJ1-1; D not resolved. In germline, CDR1 is SGHRS, CDR2 YFSETQ. There are 15 residues in the CDR3. Trimming cost V 0 bases and J 3 bases, with 12 bases left between them. Here the CDR3 DNA reads TGCGCCAGCAGCTTGGGAGTGGAGAGGTACACTGAAGCTTTCTTT. Residues: CASSLGVERYTEAFF. The full variable domain, in which reference TRBV5-1 and TRBJ1-1 provide the parts outside the CDR3, is KAGVTQTPRYLIKTRGQQVTLSCSPISGHRSVSWYQQTPGQGLQFLFEYFSETQRNKGNFPGRFSGRQFSNSRSEMNVSTLELGDSALYLCASSLGVERYTEAFFGQGTRLTVV.

This sequence joins TRBV7-9 and TRBJ1-1; 8 bases line up with TRBD1. V shed 2 bases and J 3 bases; nucleotides not matched to a gene: 2. Germline CDR1 reads SEHNR; CDR2 reads FQNEAQ (reference sequence). The CDR3 has 14 residues. The CDR3 protein is CASSLPGGHTEAFF. For the CDR3, the DNA is TGTGCCAGCAGCTTACCAGGGGGCCACACTGAAGCTTTCTTT. The whole variable domain, filled in from reference TRBV7-9 and TRBJ1-1, reads DTGVSQNPRHKITKRGQNVTFRCDPISEHNRLYWYRQTLGQGPEFLTYFQNEAQLEKSRLLSDRFSAERPKGSFSTLEIQRTEQGDSAMYLCASSLPGGHTEAFFGQGTRLTVV.

V is TRBV18 and J is TRBJ2-7; 9 nucleotides line up with TRBD1. This CDR3 has 17 amino acids. Germline values: CDR1 KGHSH, CDR2 LQKENI. V lost 3 bases and J lost 7; bases outside the gene matches: 16. The CDR3 spells CASSPLGAGQGSREQYF. The CDR3 coding sequence is TGTGCCAGCTCACCCCTAGGCGCAGGACAGGGGTCGCGGGAGCAGTACTTC.

This clonotype was counted at least ten times. Written as DNA, the CDR3 is TGTGCCAGCAGTACCGGTTGGGACACTGAAGCTTTCTTT. As protein: CASSTGWDTEAFF. The V call is TRBV12-3 or TRBV12-4, the J call TRBJ1-1; D unresolved. Between the trimmed V and J ends, which lost 5 bases and 3 bases, there was a span of 10 bases. The CDR3 runs to 13 residues.

This clonotype was seen a handful of times. This chain joins TRBV9 and TRBJ2-1, with 7 bases matching TRBD2. CDR1 is SGDLS, CDR2 YYNGEE, per germline. The V and J ends lost 4 bases and 8 bases, in that order; junction bases with no gene match: 9. This CDR3 region has 14 residues. The CDR3 region is CASSPSFGRDEQFF. CDR3 DNA sequence: TGTGCCAGCAGCCCCTCGTTTGGGAGGGATGAGCAGTTCTTC. Full variable domain (remainder filled in from reference TRBV9 and TRBJ2-1): DSGVTQTPKHLITATGQRVTLRCSPRSGDLSVYWYQQSLDQGLQFLIQYYNGEERAKGNILERFSAQQFPDLHSELNLSSLELGDSALYFCASSPSFGRDEQFFGPGTRLTVL.

The table lists this clonotype with a few counts. The chain uses TRBV11-2 and TRBJ2-2; the match to TRBD2 covers 8 bases. The CDR3 length is 20 residues. Per germline, CDR1 SGHAT and CDR2 FQNNGV. V dropped 7 bases and J dropped 7; count of bases not matched to a gene: 26. In DNA form, the CDR3 reads TGTGCCAGCACCATTTTTCTCATTGCCCGAGCGGGAGATAACGGCGGGGAGCTGTTTTTT. It translates to CASTIFLIARAGDNGGELFF.

The rearrangement uses TRBV5-5 and TRBJ2-2; D ambiguous. This CDR3 has 13 residues. V gave up 1 base and J gave up 7 bases, with 8 bases separating them. From germline, CDR1 is SGHKS and CDR2 YYEKEE (reference sequence). This chain's CDR3 is CASSLWLDGELFF. Written as DNA, the CDR3 is TGTGCCAGCAGCTTGTGGCTTGACGGGGAGCTGTTTTTT.

This clonotype was seen a handful of times. The rearrangement links TRBV5-1 to TRBJ2-1; 9 positions match TRBD2. CDR3 size: 16 residues. Trimming took 3 bases from V and 4 from J; bases not matched to a gene: 8. Per germline, CDR1 SGHRS and CDR2 YFSETQ. The CDR3 DNA follows: TGCGCCAGCAGCTCGGGTAGCGGGAGATTATACAATGAGCAGTTCTTC. Translated: CASSSGSGRLYNEQFF.

This chain links TRBV3-1 with TRBJ2-7; D remains unclear. The CDR3 has 14 residues. The ends were cut back, 0 bases at V and 6 bases at J, with 12 bases in the middle. Per the germline V gene, CDR1 is LGHDT and CDR2 is YNNKEL (reference sequence). The CDR3 bases are TGTGCCAGCAGCCAAGAATCGTCGGTTGCCGAGCAGTACTTC. It is translated as CASSQESSVAEQYF.

The chain couples TRBV20-1 to TRBJ2-2, with 7 bases lining up with TRBD1. Germline-derived CDR1 and CDR2 are DFQATT and SNEGSKA (reference sequence). V was pared by 1 base and J by 4 bases, with 3 bases of the junction left unmatched. The CDR3 has 14 residues. The CDR3 DNA sequence: TGCAGTGCTAGAGGCTCAGGGGGCACCGGGGAGCTGTTTTTT. It translates to CSARGSGGTGELFF.

The chain carries TRBV5-1 and TRBJ2-5, with D tentatively TRBD2 (6 bases). The CDR3 spans 16 residues. The germline V and J ends were trimmed by 6 bases and 4 bases, with 22 bases remaining between them. CDR1 SGHRS and CDR2 YFSETQ come from the germline V gene. The CDR3 spells CASIKGGTGLGETQYF. CDR3 nucleotides: TGCGCCAGCATAAAGGGCGGGACCGGGTTAGGAGAGACCCAGTACTTC.